This TCR beta chain was identified in a study of blood T cell repertoires in COVID-19. Study context: T cells, B-cell-depleted T cells, or PBMCs supplied cDNA or gDNA.

As processed by the authors: Amplification with reference gene primers provided the estimates of nucleated cell counts. Assay used: immunoSEQ multiplex PCR; TCRdb lists only in-frame clones, some missing. Clonal size and the V and J genes are those of that table, whereas D and trimming came from the DNA. The data hold about 320,000 clones, with more than 75% observed a single time. Germline values: CDR1 MDHEN, CDR2 SYDVKM. V lost 5 bases to trimming and J lost 4 bases, with 23 bases between them. CDR3 length equals 17 residues. The source material was PBMCs or T cells enriched from blood (not recorded which). The clonotype was recovered from a man in his sixties who had recovered from COVID-19. The rearrangement links TRBV28 to TRBJ1-1, with unresolved D. As DNA, the CDR3 is TGTGCCAGCAGTGGGGAGCCGCTCTCCTATATTTCCACTGAAGCTTTCTTT. Translating it yields CASSGEPLSYISTEAFF.